This is a list of T cell receptor beta chains from one sample in a study of blood T cell repertoires in COVID-19. Some clones are missing from TCRdb's copy, which holds only in-frame ones; the method was immunoSEQ multiplex PCR. The table shows 150,000 or so clones, with around 82% occurring only once. Sequencing input: peripheral blood. These receptor sequences come from a human donor in a cohort sampled during active COVID-19. The CDR3 runs from the conserved cysteine through the conserved F or W. A D gene is named only where the DNA matches it firmly. Not all rows give a size; the values are once, few, many and, for expanded clones, a class.

cdr3_length clone_size d_call j_call v_call cdr3_aa cdr3_nt
13 . . TRBJ2-7 TRBV6-6 CASSPGGTYEQYF TGTGCCAGCAGTCCGGGGGGCACCTACGAGCAGTACTTC
15 . . TRBJ2-2 TRBV5-1 CASSPPGGEAGELFF TGCGCCAGCAGCCCCCCCGGGGGAGAGGCCGGGGAGCTGTTTTTT
14 . TRBD1 TRBJ2-7 TRBV6-6 CASSPGQPKNEQYF TGTGCCAGCAGCCCGGGACAGCCTAAGAACGAGCAGTACTTC
13 few TRBD1 TRBJ1-5 TRBV12-3/TRBV12-4 CASSLGQGAGPAF TGTGCCAGCAGTTTAGGACAGGGAGCAGGCCCAGCATTT
16 . TRBD1 TRBJ1-1 TRBV4-1 CASSHPSGTARRRAFF TGCGCCAGCAGCCACCCCTCCGGGACAGCCCGGAGGAGGGCTTTCTTT
16 . . TRBJ2-1 TRBV19 CASSLVERATYNEQFF TGTGCCAGTAGCCTCGTTGAGCGGGCCACATACAATGAGCAGTTCTTC
15 . . TRBJ2-2 TRBV7-9 CASSFRRGRTGELFF TGTGCCAGCAGCTTTCGCAGGGGGAGGACCGGGGAGCTGTTTTTT
15 . TRBD2 TRBJ2-1 TRBV20-1 CSASLVGGALGEQFF TGCAGTGCTAGTTTAGTCGGGGGGGCCTTGGGTGAGCAGTTCTTC
17 . TRBD2 TRBJ2-5 TRBV5-1 CASSLTTAGGPGETQYF TGCGCCAGCAGCTTGACCACTGCGGGAGGGCCGGGGGAGACCCAGTACTTC
13 once . TRBJ1-1 TRBV4-1 CASSPRGGNEAFF TGCGCCAGCAGCCCCCGGGGGGGAAATGAAGCTTTCTTT
14 . TRBD2 TRBJ2-3 TRBV10-3 CAIGSSGSTDTQYF TGTGCCATCGGTAGTAGCGGGAGCACAGATACGCAGTATTTT
15 . . TRBJ1-1 TRBV7-9 CASSLVGQGRTEAFF TGTGCCAGCAGCTTAGTTGGTCAGGGGCGGACTGAAGCTTTCTTT
13 . TRBD2 TRBJ2-3 TRBV27 CASWAGGTDTQYF TGTGCCAGCTGGGCGGGGGGGACAGATACGCAGTATTTT
14 . . TRBJ1-2 TRBV3-1/TRBV3-2 CASSPLEPNYGYTF TGTGCCAGCAGCCCCCTTGAGCCTAACTATGGCTACACCTTC
13 few . TRBJ1-1 TRBV4-3 CASSQTRRAGAFF TGCGCCAGCAGCCAAACTCGGCGGGCGGGAGCTTTCTTT
13 . . TRBJ2-1 TRBV12-3/TRBV12-4 CASSLTDYNEQFF TGTGCCAGCAGTTTGACAGACTACAATGAGCAGTTCTTC
17 once . TRBJ1-5 TRBV7-2 CASSLRGGARGNQPQHF TGTGCCAGCAGCTTAAGGGGGGGGGCGCGGGGCAATCAGCCCCAGCATTTT
14 . . TRBJ1-1 TRBV7-8 CASSLAEMNTEAFF TGTGCCAGCAGCTTAGCAGAGATGAACACTGAAGCTTTCTTT
19 . . TRBJ2-2 TRBV10-1 CASSEQPIDAHYDTGELFF TGCGCCAGCAGTGAGCAACCCATTGACGCGCACTACGACACCGGGGAGCTGTTTTTT
17 . TRBD2 TRBJ2-2 TRBV4-2 CASSQDWSGGYTGELFF TGTGCCAGCAGCCAAGATTGGAGCGGGGGGTACACCGGGGAGCTGTTTTTT
14 . TRBD1 TRBJ2-5 TRBV5-4 CASSPGGLQETQYF TGTGCCAGCAGCCCAGGGGGCCTCCAAGAGACCCAGTACTTC
13 once TRBD1 TRBJ1-1 TRBV7-3 CASSSGGWGEAFF TGTGCCAGCAGCTCAGGGGGCTGGGGTGAAGCTTTCTTT
13 . TRBD2 TRBJ2-1 TRBV11-3 CASASGPYNEQFF TGTGCCAGCGCTAGCGGGCCTTACAATGAGCAGTTCTTC
16 . TRBD1 TRBJ2-1 TRBV7-3 CASSLSGTGVWNEQFF TGTGCCAGCAGCTTAAGCGGGACAGGGGTATGGAATGAGCAGTTCTTC
13 few . TRBJ2-5 TRBV11-3 CASCSGVLETQYF TGTGCCAGCTGTTCGGGGGTGTTAGAGACCCAGTACTTC
14 . . TRBJ2-3 TRBV5-5 CASSLWRGGDTQYF TGTGCCAGCAGCTTGTGGAGGGGTGGAGATACGCAGTATTTT
12 . TRBD1 TRBJ1-1 TRBV29-1 CSVFRTGVEAFF TGCAGCGTTTTTCGGACAGGGGTTGAAGCTTTCTTT
11 . . TRBJ2-1 TRBV12-5 CASGLYNEQFF TGTGCTAGTGGCCTCTACAATGAGCAGTTCTTC
17 . TRBD1 TRBJ2-1 TRBV19 CASSIYLRDRAYNEQFF TGTGCCAGTAGTATTTATCTGAGAGACAGGGCCTACAATGAGCAGTTCTTC
16 . TRBD2 TRBJ2-3 TRBV9 CASSPTSRGRGDTQYF TGTGCCAGCAGCCCTACCTCTCGCGGGAGAGGAGATACGCAGTATTTT
15 . . TRBJ1-5 TRBV2 CASSEALPGSQPQHF TGTGCCAGCAGTGAAGCGCTTCCGGGGTCACAGCCCCAGCATTTT
14 . . TRBJ2-2 TRBV10-3 CAISESQGAGELFF TGTGCCATCAGTGAGTCGCAAGGGGCCGGGGAGCTGTTTTTT
13 . TRBD1 TRBJ1-1 TRBV7-3 CASSSGQGTEAFF TGTGCCAGCAGCTCCGGACAGGGAACTGAAGCTTTCTTT
13 . . TRBJ1-1 TRBV7-9 CASSSSGFGEAFF TGTGCCAGCAGCAGTTCAGGGTTTGGTGAAGCTTTCTTT
19 . TRBD1 TRBJ2-6 TRBV4-1 CASSQEGGAEVIGANVLTF TGCGCCAGCAGCCAAGAAGGGGGCGCGGAGGTCATAGGGGCCAACGTCCTGACTTTC
15 once TRBD1 TRBJ1-1 TRBV5-8 CASSLAGGMNTEAFF TGTGCCAGCAGCTTGGCAGGGGGAATGAACACTGAAGCTTTCTTT